This T cell receptor (beta chain) emerged from a study of T cells in Graves' hyperthyroidism and ophthalmopathy. RNA transcripts were the template for amplifying TCR beta CDR3 regions. First-round RT-PCR targeting the TCR CDR3 was performed with the HTBI primer set. Using its own MiXCR run on the multiplex PCR reads, TCRdb lists one record per CDR3 protein. The sample contains hundreds of thousands of distinct CDR3 sequences, roughly 37% of which appear only once. Trimming left V 6 bases short and J 0 bases short, with 11 bases between. The germline CDR1 and CDR2 sequences are SNHLY and FYNNEI. This CDR3 contains 14 residues. This clonotype appeared many times.

The sequence was obtained from a man aged 18 to 30 with Graves' hyperthyroidism. The sequencing input was blood. V is TRBV2 and J is TRBJ1-1; the D gene is possibly TRBD1 (6 bases). CDR3 protein: CASSFTGMNTEAFF. The CDR3 region has the DNA TGTGCCAGCAGCTTCACAGGGATGAACACTGAAGCTTTCTTT.